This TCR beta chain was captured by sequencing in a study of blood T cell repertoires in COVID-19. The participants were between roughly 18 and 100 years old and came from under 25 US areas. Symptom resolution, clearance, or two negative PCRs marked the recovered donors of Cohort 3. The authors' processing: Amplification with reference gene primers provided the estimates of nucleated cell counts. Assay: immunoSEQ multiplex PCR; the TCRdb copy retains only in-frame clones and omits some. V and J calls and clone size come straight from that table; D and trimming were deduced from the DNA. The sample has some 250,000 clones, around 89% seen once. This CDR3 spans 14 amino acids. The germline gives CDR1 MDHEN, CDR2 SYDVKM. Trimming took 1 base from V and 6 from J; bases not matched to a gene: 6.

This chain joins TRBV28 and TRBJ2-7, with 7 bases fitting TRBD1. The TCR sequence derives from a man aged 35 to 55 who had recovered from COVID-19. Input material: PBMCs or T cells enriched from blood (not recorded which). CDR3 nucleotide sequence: TGTGCCAGCAGTTTATCTTCCCCAGGGGGCGAGCAGTACTTC. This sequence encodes CASSLSSPGGEQYF.